This is a list of T cell receptor beta chains from one sample in a study of shared clonotypes between healthy human individuals. Assay: immunoSEQ multiplex PCR; the TCRdb copy retains only in-frame clones and omits some. The profile shows just under 350,000 clones, over 70% of them singletons. Sequenced sample: memory CD4+ T cells sorted from blood. The receptors here all came from a young man in good health. Both conserved end residues are trimmed from each CDR3.

>TRBV28
ASSFSGTYNEQF
>TRBV7-2
ASSATGLFSYEQY
>TRBV7-2
ASSFNRGRRETQY
>TRBV6-4
ASSDLAYSTDTQY
>TRBV6-1
ASSAARVRSHEQY
>TRBV28
ASSPPRTGPYEQY
>TRBV6-1
ASSEHDRLNTEAF
>TRBV7-4
ASSLKSMRGRTNVLT
>TRBV29-1
SAQEISDTEAF
>TRBV6-6
ASSYSGADQPQH
>TRBV30
AWTLWDSFPY
>TRBV30
AWSNTGLYSGNTIY
>TRBV6-5
ATKGGGGNQPQH
>TRBV6-1
ASSNPTSGRNEQY
>TRBV6-1
ASSERGTGNEQF
>TRBV30
AWIAPWGDTF
>TRBV5-1
ASMRGQGGTGELF
>TRBV6-6
ASKTSGGEETQY
>TRBV6-5
ASSSTTVSKPQH
>TRBV9
ASSVLGIEQF
>TRBV15
ATSRDLGQGAGYT
>TRBV6-4
ASSEDIGVSYNEQF
>TRBV2
ASSVSARGSSYEQY
>TRBV4-1
ASSTPGFHEQY
>TRBV30
AWSVLSSGSLGNEQF
>TRBV19
ASSNRGASTDTQY
>TRBV5-1
VSRPGLNTGELF
>TRBV9
ASSPRTSGRHEQY
>TRBV2
ASKSGFGGYEQY
>TRBV5-1
ASIYGPNTGELF
>TRBV27
ASTRGSEQY
>TRBV7-2
ASSQRTGVNEKLF
>TRBV7-2
ASSQKQGTMNTEAF
>TRBV11-2
ASSLNGGRYEQY
>TRBV18
ASSPQAGSYNEQF